This T cell receptor (beta chain) was obtained from a study of blood T cell repertoires in COVID-19. Study-level information: Donors in the United States, Italy and Spain gave samples during acute or convalescent COVID-19. T cells, B-cell-depleted T cells, or PBMCs provided the cDNA or gDNA that served as material.

The V and J ends lost 7 bases and 4 bases respectively, with 19 bases between them. The CDR3 totals 16 residues. Germline assignment: CDR1 LNHDA and CDR2 SQIVND (reference sequence). In the authors' methods: Estimates of nucleated cell counts were drawn from the amplification of reference gene primers. Generated by immunoSEQ multiplex PCR, the TCRdb table keeps only in-frame clones and is missing some. V, J and clone size are those of that table, while D and trimming were read from the DNA. The table includes 200,000 to 250,000 clones, 83% detected once. Followed longitudinally, the Seattle patients had been enrolled during active infection.

This sequence originates from a woman in her 30s with COVID-19, enrolled during active disease. Sequencing was performed on peripheral blood. V and J are TRBV19 and TRBJ1-4, with D perhaps TRBD1 (5 bases). CDR3 protein: CASTTSPWGVNEKLFF. CDR3 sequence (DNA): TGTGCCAGTACCACCTCGCCCTGGGGGGTTAATGAAAAACTGTTTTTT.